A single sample gave rise to the 29 T cell receptor beta chains below, sequenced in a study of persistence of HIV-infected CD4 T cells. No antigen has been identified for these receptors. Sequencing used immunoSEQ version 4 in survey mode. Sequenced by immunoSEQ multiplex PCR; TCRdb stores in-frame clones only, minus some. The table lists 45,000 or so clones, about 90% of them singletons. Anti-CD3/anti-CD28 beads served as a nonspecific positive control stimulus. Responding CD4+ T cells were sorted by upregulation of both CD40 ligand and CD69. The sample here was CD4+ T cells sorted from PBMCs after roughly 18-hour stimulation, taken from a patient who received antiretroviral therapy. These receptors were obtained from an adult woman with HIV who was CMV-seropositive.

The rearrangement uses TRBV6-6 and TRBJ2-7, with 7 bases fitting TRBD1. Trimming cost V 4 bases and J 4 bases; bases outside gene matches: 4. Looked up from germline, CDR1 is MNHNY and CDR2 is SVGAGI (reference sequence). CDR3 size: 13 residues. CDR3 protein: CASSLTGLYEQYF. The DNA of the CDR3 is TGTGCCAGCAGTTTGACAGGGTTATACGAGCAGTACTTC.

The V and J genes are TRBV14 and TRBJ2-7; a weak D match, TRBD2 (6 bases). CDR3 length: 16 residues. Germline loops: CDR1 SGHDN, CDR2 FVKESK. V was pared by 0 bases and J by 6 bases, with 18 bases between. The CDR3 sequence is CASSQDKAGWRGEQYF. For the CDR3, the DNA is TGTGCCAGCAGCCAAGATAAAGCAGGGTGGCGGGGCGAGCAGTACTTC.

The J gene is TRBJ2-5, the V gene TRBV25-1, with 8 bases matching TRBD1. Germline lookup yields CDR1 MGHDK and CDR2 SYGVNS. V was clipped by 10 bases and J by 5 bases; unmatched bases: 12. CDR3 length: 14 amino acids. The DNA of the CDR3 is TGTGCCAACCGGACAGGGTGGTTTGGGGAGACCCAGTACTTC. The encoded protein is CANRTGWFGETQYF. The full variable domain, rest sourced from reference TRBV25-1 and TRBJ2-5, is EADIYQTPRYLVIGTGKKITLECSQTMGHDKMYWYQQDPGMELHLIHYSYGVNSTEKGDLSSESTVSRIRTEHFPLTLESARPSHTSQYLCANRTGWFGETQYFGPGTRLLVL.

The chain has TRBV3-1 (or the pseudogene TRBV3-2) and TRBJ1-3; no clear D gene. Trimming removed 1 base at V and 4 bases at J, with 5 bases between. Germline V gene sequence: CDR1 LGHDT, CDR2 YNNKEL (reference sequence). This CDR3 region has 13 residues. The CDR3 reads CASSQGLGNTIYF. The CDR3 region has the DNA TGTGCCAGCAGCCAAGGGCTGGGAAACACCATATATTTT.

V gene TRBV30 combines with J gene TRBJ1-6, with 10 bases matching TRBD1. Germline values: CDR1 GTSNPN, CDR2 SVGIG (reference sequence). V gave up 6 bases and J gave up 8 bases; unmatched junction bases: 7. The CDR3 sequence is 14 residues long. The CDR3 sequence is CACTGQGLHSPLHF. The CDR3 nucleotides are TGTGCCTGTACGGGACAGGGGCTTCATTCACCCCTCCACTTT. Variable domain in full (rest from reference TRBV30 and TRBJ1-6): SQTIHQWPATLVQPVGSPLSLECTVEGTSNPNLYWYRQAAGRGLQLLFYSVGIGQISSEVPQNLSASRPQDRQFILSSKKLLLSDSGFYLCACTGQGLHSPLHFGNGTRLTVT.

The J gene is TRBJ1-1, the V gene TRBV30; D not certain. Germline lookup yields CDR1 GTSNPN and CDR2 SVGIG (reference sequence). V was pared by 3 bases and J by 4 bases, with 9 bases between. The CDR3 has 12 amino acids. CDR3 in DNA: TGTGCCTGGAGCGCATTCTCCACTGAAGCTTTCTTT. Amino acid sequence: CAWSAFSTEAFF. Filled out from reference TRBV30 and TRBJ1-1, the complete variable domain reads SQTIHQWPATLVQPVGSPLSLECTVEGTSNPNLYWYRQAAGRGLQLLFYSVGIGQISSEVPQNLSASRPQDRQFILSSKKLLLSDSGFYLCAWSAFSTEAFFGQGTRLTVV.

This clone has a handful of counts. The V gene is TRBV10-3, the J gene TRBJ1-1, with 8 bases lining up with TRBD1. Germline lookup yields CDR1 ENHRY and CDR2 SYGVKD. This CDR3 comprises 16 residues. After removal of 10 bases from V and 1 base from J, the junction contained 14 bases not matched to a gene. CDR3: CATHSRQGTRNTEAFF. CDR3 nucleotides: TGTGCCACGCATTCCCGACAGGGGACAAGGAACACTGAAGCTTTCTTT.

Comments on this clone: This same CDR3 is encoded by further DNA sequences in the sample. The chain carries TRBV29-1 and TRBJ1-1, with D perhaps TRBD1 (6 bases). Germline CDR1 and CDR2: SQVTM and ANQGSEA. The CDR3 runs to 12 residues. The V end lost 3 bases, the J end lost 2 bases, and 7 bases lay between the germline ends. The CDR3 DNA sequence: TGCAGCGTTGACAGGGGAAACACTGAAGCTTTCTTT. Its translation: CSVDRGNTEAFF.

The chain recombines TRBV6-4 with TRBJ1-1; no definite D call. This CDR3 spans 11 amino acids. Germline V CDR1 and CDR2: MRHNA, SNTAGT. V gave up 11 bases and J gave up 0 bases, with 7 bases separating them. As DNA, the CDR3 is TGTGCCTCACACATGAACACTGAAGCTTTCTTT. This translates into CASHMNTEAFF.

This clone has a single count. The chain has TRBV19 and TRBJ1-6; D not resolved. Looked up from germline, CDR1 is LNHDA and CDR2 is SQIVND (reference sequence). With 1 base removed from V and 5 bases from J, the gap between germline ends came to 9 bases. This CDR3 spans 15 amino acids. Written as DNA, the CDR3 is TGTGCCAGTAGTATAGCGCAGGCGGATAATTCACCCCTCCACTTT. This encodes CASSIAQADNSPLHF.

This chain joins TRBV5-1 and TRBJ2-5; D gene ambiguous. The V end lost 4 bases, the J end lost 5 bases, and 12 bases lay between the germline ends. The CDR3 is 13 residues long. Germline V gene lookup returns CDR1 SGHRS and CDR2 YFSETQ. CDR3 sequence (DNA): TGCGCCAGCAGCCCCTTTTTGGGGGAGACCCAGTACTTC. Amino acids: CASSPFLGETQYF.

The chain combines TRBV5-1 with TRBJ2-1; 8 nucleotides line up with TRBD2. From germline, CDR1 is SGHRS and CDR2 YFSETQ. The J segment lost 3 bases and the V segment lost 4 bases, leaving 6 bases of the junction unmatched. The CDR3 is 15 residues long. DNA for the CDR3: TGCGCCAGCAGCGGGGTAGCGGGACTCTACAATGAGCAGTTCTTC. Protein sequence: CASSGVAGLYNEQFF.

The chain uses TRBV19 and TRBJ1-1, with 10 bases identical to TRBD1. The CDR3 totals 15 residues. V shed 7 bases and J 4 bases; nucleotides not matched to a gene: 9. Germline-derived CDR1 and CDR2 are LNHDA and SQIVND (reference sequence). In nucleotides, the CDR3 is TGTGCCAGTATGGTATCGGGGACAGGGGCCACTGAAGCTTTCTTT. Amino acid sequence: CASMVSGTGATEAFF.

The chain combines TRBV29-1 with TRBJ1-2, with TRBD1 identical over 7 bases. Germline lookup yields CDR1 SQVTM and CDR2 ANQGSEA. The CDR3 runs to 13 residues. The J segment lost 4 bases and the V segment lost 7 bases, leaving 9 bases of the junction unmatched. The CDR3 bases are TGCAGCGCCCGTGGGGACAGCACCTATGGCTACACCTTC. Protein product: CSARGDSTYGYTF.

The CDR3 protein is CASRVAGGTEAFF. The CDR3 bases are TGTGCCAGCAGAGTTGCGGGGGGCACTGAAGCTTTCTTT. V gene TRBV11-1 combines with J gene TRBJ1-1; possible D gene TRBD1, 5 bases. The CDR3 is 13 residues long. CDR1 is SGHAT and CDR2 is FQDESV in the germline V gene (reference sequence). V lost 6 bases and J 4 bases, leaving 12 bases between the germline ends.

Turning to this clone: Other DNA sequences in the sample encode the same CDR3. This sequence joins TRBV11-3 and TRBJ1-3, with 8 bases lining up with TRBD1. With V trimmed by 5 bases and J by 2 bases, 5 bases remained unmatched. Germline V lookup: CDR1 SGHNT, CDR2 YENEEA. The length of the CDR3 is 15 residues. The CDR3 loop is CASSPGQGPGNTIYF. DNA for the CDR3: TGTGCCAGCAGCCCCGGACAGGGTCCTGGAAACACCATATATTTT. The full variable domain, in which reference TRBV11-3 and TRBJ1-3 provide the parts outside the CDR3, is EAGVVQSPRYKIIEKKQPVAFWCNPISGHNTLYWYLQNLGQGPELLIRYENEEAVDDSQLPKDRFSAERLKGVDSTLKIQPAELGDSAVYLCASSPGQGPGNTIYFGEGSWLTVV.

The rearrangement joins TRBV19 to TRBJ1-5; D gene unclear. The V and J ends lost 0 bases and 1 base respectively, with 10 bases between them. Germline V gives CDR1 LNHDA, CDR2 SQIVND (reference sequence). The CDR3 has 16 amino acids. The DNA of the CDR3 is TGTGCCAGTAGTATAGACCCGGGTGGAAGCAATCAGCCCCAGCATTTT. As protein: CASSIDPGGSNQPQHF. Full variable domain (rest looked up from reference TRBV19 and TRBJ1-5): DGGITQSPKYLFRKEGQNVTLSCEQNLNHDAMYWYRQDPGQGLRLIYYSQIVNDFQKGDIAEGYSVSREKKESFPLTVTSAQKNPTAFYLCASSIDPGGSNQPQHFGDGTRLSIL.

This clone occurred once. J is TRBJ1-2 and V is TRBV12-3 or TRBV12-4, with unresolved D. This CDR3 is built from 13 residues. Trimming pared 6 bases from V and 8 bases from J, leaving 16 bases between. The CDR3 spells CASRPGPQRGYTF. The CDR3 DNA reads as TGTGCCAGCAGGCCCGGGCCCCAAAGGGGCTACACCTTC.

This clone has just one count. This chain links TRBV27 with TRBJ2-3; TRBD2 might be the D (5 bases). Germline loops: CDR1 MNHEY, CDR2 SMNVEV (reference sequence). Trimming left V 5 bases short and J 2 bases short, with 14 bases between. The CDR3 loop spans 15 amino acids. CDR3 in amino acids: CASSLGWRHTDTQYF. The CDR3 DNA follows: TGTGCCAGCAGTCTAGGTTGGAGGCACACAGATACGCAGTATTTT.

The rearrangement uses TRBV21-1 and TRBJ2-7; the table's TRBD2 call for D was not verified on the DNA. TRBV21-1 is shown as a pseudogene. The CDR3 length is 14 residues. The CDR3 DNA reads TGTGCCAGCAGCCACCGGGATCACGTCTACGAGCAGTACTTC. It is translated as CASSHRDHVYEQYF.

In its sample, this clone was seen once. The chain combines TRBV10-3 with TRBJ2-5; D not resolved. The CDR3 extends over 13 amino acids. V was shortened by 4 bases and J by 4 bases, with 10 bases between the two germline ends. Germline V lookup: CDR1 ENHRY, CDR2 SYGVKD. CDR3 amino acids: CAISGGPPETQYF. The CDR3 coding sequence is TGTGCCATCAGTGGGGGTCCTCCAGAGACCCAGTACTTC.

The rearrangement links TRBV5-1 to TRBJ1-1; no clear D gene. The CDR3 consists of 16 residues. Germline V gene lookup returns CDR1 SGHRS and CDR2 YFSETQ. The V end lost 1 base, the J end lost 1 base, and 14 bases lay between the germline ends. CDR3 in DNA: TGCGCCAGCAGCTTGTGGGCACCCCCTTCGAACACTGAAGCTTTCTTT. Residues: CASSLWAPPSNTEAFF.

This rearrangement joins TRBV5-6 to TRBJ1-1; unclear D gene. The V gene's germline CDR1 is SGHDT and CDR2 YYEEEE. This CDR3 spans 14 amino acids. The V end lost 0 bases, the J end lost 0 bases, and 6 bases lay between the germline ends. The CDR3 sequence is CASSLGLMNTEAFF. The DNA of the CDR3 is TGTGCCAGCAGCTTGGGACTGATGAACACTGAAGCTTTCTTT.

The rearrangement joins TRBV18 to TRBJ1-2; the D is unclear. The CDR3 consists of 13 residues. Germline CDR1 and CDR2: KGHSH and LQKENI. The V end lost 3 bases, the J end lost 6 bases, and 11 bases lay between the germline ends. The CDR3 spells CASSPSGVDGYTF. The DNA for the CDR3 is TGTGCCAGCTCACCGAGTGGGGTAGATGGCTACACCTTC.

CDR3: CASSLEGMMGTQYF. The CDR3 coding sequence is TGTGCCAGCAGCTTAGAGGGCATGATGGGGACCCAGTACTTC. V gene TRBV11-3 combines with J gene TRBJ2-5; no reliable D call. The CDR3 runs to 14 residues. V dropped 0 bases and J dropped 7 bases, with 12 bases sitting between them. CDR1 SGHNT and CDR2 YENEEA come from the germline V gene.

This sequence joins TRBV9 and TRBJ2-7, with 12 bases lining up with TRBD1. This CDR3 region has 16 residues. V lost 4 bases and J lost 5; bases outside the gene matches: 10. CDR1 SGDLS and CDR2 YYNGEE come from the germline V gene. CDR3 nucleotide sequence: TGTGCCAGCAGCCTGGGGTCGGGACAGGGGGCCCACGAGCAGTACTTC. Encoded protein: CASSLGSGQGAHEQYF. The whole variable domain, remainder taken from reference TRBV9 and TRBJ2-7, is DSGVTQTPKHLITATGQRVTLRCSPRSGDLSVYWYQQSLDQGLQFLIQYYNGEERAKGNILERFSAQQFPDLHSELNLSSLELGDSALYFCASSLGSGQGAHEQYFGPGTRLTVT.

The chain has TRBV28 and TRBJ2-7; 8 bases are a match to TRBD1. Germline V gene lookup returns CDR1 MDHEN and CDR2 SYDVKM. The CDR3 length is 15 residues. J was trimmed by 3 bases and V by 6 bases; bases with no gene match: 10. The CDR3 loop is CASSVGGQGNYEQYF. Here the CDR3 DNA reads TGTGCCAGCAGCGTAGGAGGACAGGGAAACTACGAGCAGTACTTC.

V and J are TRBV7-3 and TRBJ2-1; no reliable D call. The V and J ends lost 2 bases and 7 bases respectively, with 18 bases between them. This CDR3 comprises 16 residues. CDR1 and CDR2 from the germline V gene are SGHTA and FQGTGA. The CDR3 DNA follows: TGTGCCAGCAGCTTAGCCCTGGGCGGCGCCGGGAATGAGCAGTTCTTC. Translation: CASSLALGGAGNEQFF. The full variable domain, with the rest looked up from reference TRBV7-3 and TRBJ2-1, is GAGVSQTPSNKVTEKGKYVELRCDPISGHTALYWYRQSLGQGPEFLIYFQGTGAADDSGLPNDRFFAVRPEGSVSTLKIQRTERGDSAVYLCASSLALGGAGNEQFFGPGTRLTVL.

The chain employs TRBV6-5 and TRBJ1-2; the D gene is possibly TRBD1 (5 bases). There are 14 residues in the CDR3. Germline V CDR1 and CDR2: MNHEY, SVGAGI. The V end was cut by 6 bases, the J end by 0 bases, with 11 bases between. The CDR3 sequence: CASSLGQSNYGYTF. In nucleotides, the CDR3 is TGTGCCAGCAGCTTGGGGCAGTCTAACTATGGCTACACCTTC.